This TCR beta chain was captured in a study of T cell changes during pregnancy in multiple sclerosis. Assay: immunoSEQ multiplex PCR; the TCRdb copy retains only in-frame clones and omits some. The sample has roughly 86,000 clones, 92% seen once; the top ten hold around 2.5%. Sequencing was performed on peripheral blood, taken in the first trimester of pregnancy. This receptor was taken from a female donor with multiple sclerosis, enrolled in a pregnancy study.

CDR3 protein: CASRRQGKGEAFF. The CDR3 bases are TGTGCCAGCAGGAGACAGGGGAAGGGGGAAGCTTTCTTT. V is TRBV25-1 and J is TRBJ1-1, with 8 positions matching TRBD1. This CDR3 region has 13 residues. Germline-derived CDR1 and CDR2 are MGHDK and SYGVNS. The ends lost 6 bases at V and 8 bases at J; junction bases unmatched: 8. Full variable domain (remainder filled in from reference TRBV25-1 and TRBJ1-1): EADIYQTPRYLVIGTGKKITLECSQTMGHDKMYWYQQDPGMELHLIHYSYGVNSTEKGDLSSESTVSRIRTEHFPLTLESARPSHTSQYLCASRRQGKGEAFFGQGTRLTVV.